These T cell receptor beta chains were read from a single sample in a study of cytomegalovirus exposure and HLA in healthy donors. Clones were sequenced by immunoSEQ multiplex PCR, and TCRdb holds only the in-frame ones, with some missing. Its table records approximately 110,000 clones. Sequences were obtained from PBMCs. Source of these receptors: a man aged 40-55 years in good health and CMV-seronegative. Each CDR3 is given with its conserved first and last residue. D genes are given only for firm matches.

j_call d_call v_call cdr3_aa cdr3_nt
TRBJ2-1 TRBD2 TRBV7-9 CASSLGGGRGVQFF TGTGCCAGCAGCTTAGGGGGCGGGAGGGGTGTACAGTTCTTC
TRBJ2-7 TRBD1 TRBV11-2 CASSLGRQGTYEQYF TGTGCCAGCAGCTTAGGGAGACAGGGGACCTACGAGCAGTACTTC
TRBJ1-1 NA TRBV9 CASSVVRGNTEAFF TGTGCCAGCAGCGTAGTACGGGGGAACACTGAAGCTTTCTTT
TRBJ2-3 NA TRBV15 CATSREGRVGDTQYF TGTGCCACCAGCAGAGAGGGCAGGGTAGGGGATACGCAGTATTTT
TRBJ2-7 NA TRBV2 CASIAGIAAEQYF TGTGCCAGCATTGCGGGTATCGCTGCCGAGCAGTACTTC
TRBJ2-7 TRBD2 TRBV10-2 CASSETSGSYEQYF TGCGCCAGCAGTGAGACTAGCGGGAGCTACGAGCAGTACTTC
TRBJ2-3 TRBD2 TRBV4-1 CASSQSRLALKTSTDTQYF TGCGCCAGCAGCCAGTCTCGACTAGCGCTTAAAACTAGCACAGATACGCAGTATTTT
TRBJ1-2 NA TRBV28 CASSLAIPGTLTF TGTGCCAGCAGTTTAGCGATACCAGGGACTCTCACCTTC
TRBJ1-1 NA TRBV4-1 CASSQPGHSNTEAFF TGCGCCAGCAGCCAGCCGGGACACTCTAACACTGAAGCTTTCTTT
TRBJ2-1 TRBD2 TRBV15 CATRDWGTSGTYEQFF TGTGCCACCAGAGACTGGGGGACTAGCGGGACCTATGAGCAGTTCTTC
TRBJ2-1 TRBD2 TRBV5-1 CASSLHASGMGNEQFF TGCGCCAGCAGCTTGCATGCTAGCGGGATGGGGAATGAGCAGTTCTTC
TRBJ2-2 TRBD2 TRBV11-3 CASSLSPSGGYTGELFF TGTGCCAGCAGCTTATCCCCTAGCGGAGGGTACACCGGGGAGCTGTTTTTT
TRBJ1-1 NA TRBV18 CASSPQRARVNTEAFF TGTGCCAGCTCACCCCAGAGGGCCCGGGTGAACACTGAAGCTTTCTTT
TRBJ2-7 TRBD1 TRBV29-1 CSVELDRGEEQYF TGCAGCGTTGAACTTGACAGGGGGGAAGAGCAGTACTTC
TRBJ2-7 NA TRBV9 CASSTGPSYEQYF TGTGCCAGCAGCACAGGGCCATCCTACGAGCAGTACTTC
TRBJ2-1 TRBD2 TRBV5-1 CASVGVAGAYNEQFF TGCGCCAGCGTCGGAGTAGCGGGAGCCTACAATGAGCAGTTCTTC